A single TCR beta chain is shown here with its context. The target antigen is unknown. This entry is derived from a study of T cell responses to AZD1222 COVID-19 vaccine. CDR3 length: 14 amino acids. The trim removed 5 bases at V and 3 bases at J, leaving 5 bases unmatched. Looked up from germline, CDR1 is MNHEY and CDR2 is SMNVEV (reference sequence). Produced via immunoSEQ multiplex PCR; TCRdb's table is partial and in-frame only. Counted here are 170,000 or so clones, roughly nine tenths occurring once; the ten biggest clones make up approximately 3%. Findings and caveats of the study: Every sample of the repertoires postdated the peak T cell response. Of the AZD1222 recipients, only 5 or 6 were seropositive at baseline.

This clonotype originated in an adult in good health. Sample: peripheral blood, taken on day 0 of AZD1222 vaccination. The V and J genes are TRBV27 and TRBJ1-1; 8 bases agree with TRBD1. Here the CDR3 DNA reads TGTGCCAGCAGTCGACAGGGGTGGGACACTGAAGCTTTCTTT. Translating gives CASSRQGWDTEAFF.